This TCR beta chain was identified during a study of blood T cell repertoires in COVID-19. For the study at large: T cells, B-cell-depleted T cells, or PBMCs provided the cDNA or gDNA that served as material.

The germline gives CDR1 GTSNPN, CDR2 SVGIG (reference sequence). V was clipped by 3 bases and J by 7 bases; unmatched bases: 5. The CDR3 covers 12 residues. Source study methods: Reference gene primer amplification gave nucleated cell count estimates. Clones were read by immunoSEQ multiplex PCR, and TCRdb kept only the in-frame ones, dropping some. That table furnishes V, J and clone size, whereas the DNA furnished D and trimming. The sample lists over 200,000 clones, approximately 90% seen once, with 2.7% in the top ten. The V and J genes are TRBV30 and TRBJ1-1; 7 positions agree with TRBD1. Sequencing input: peripheral blood. This clonotype was sampled from a man aged 25-45 years with COVID-19, enrolled during active disease. The CDR3 spells CAWRQGGVEAFF. CDR3 bases: TGTGCCTGGAGGCAGGGGGGCGTTGAAGCTTTCTTT.